This T cell receptor (beta chain) was captured by sequencing in a study of cytomegalovirus exposure and HLA in healthy donors. Study details: The study's early data release held some 85 million unique TCRs from HLA-typed donors. Study-wide results and caveats: In a later analysis, CMV-associated beta chains were mostly HLA-associated, it appeared.

For this clone: The target antigen is unknown.

This PCR relied on a set of 60 Vbeta primers and 13 Jbeta primers. Clones were read by immunoSEQ multiplex PCR, and TCRdb kept only the in-frame ones, dropping some. The table lists around 100,000 clones, 84% of them singletons. V was clipped by 4 bases and J by 5 bases; unmatched bases: 15. The length of the CDR3 is 17 residues. Per germline, CDR1 SGHTS and CDR2 YDEGEE. This receptor was obtained from a woman between 18 and 29 years old in good health and CMV-seropositive. Input material: PBMCs. V usage is TRBV5-8 and J usage is TRBJ2-5, with 9 bases identical to TRBD2. The CDR3 DNA reads TGTGCCAGCAGCCCCACCGGCGTAGCGGGAGATCGGGAGACCCAGTACTTC. Translating gives CASSPTGVAGDRETQYF.